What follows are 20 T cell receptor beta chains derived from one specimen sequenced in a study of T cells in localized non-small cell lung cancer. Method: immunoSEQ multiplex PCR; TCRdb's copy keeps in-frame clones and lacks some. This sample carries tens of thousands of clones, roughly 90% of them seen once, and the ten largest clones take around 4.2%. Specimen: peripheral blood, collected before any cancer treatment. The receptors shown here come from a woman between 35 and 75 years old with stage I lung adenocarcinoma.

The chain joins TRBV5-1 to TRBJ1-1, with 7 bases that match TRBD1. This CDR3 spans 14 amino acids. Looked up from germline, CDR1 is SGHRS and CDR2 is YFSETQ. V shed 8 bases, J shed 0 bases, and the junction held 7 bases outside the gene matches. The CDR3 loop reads CASLQGTMNTEAFF. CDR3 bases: TGCGCCAGTTTACAGGGGACCATGAACACTGAAGCTTTCTTT.

This CDR3 reads CASSEGEWGGYEQYF. The CDR3 DNA reads as TGTGCCAGCAGTGAAGGGGAGTGGGGGGGCTACGAGCAGTACTTC. This chain joins TRBV2 and TRBJ2-7; 7 nucleotides agree with TRBD2. This CDR3 has 15 residues. Germline lookup yields CDR1 SNHLY and CDR2 FYNNEI. The junction had 6 bases not matched to a gene; V was cut back by 1 base and J by 3 bases.

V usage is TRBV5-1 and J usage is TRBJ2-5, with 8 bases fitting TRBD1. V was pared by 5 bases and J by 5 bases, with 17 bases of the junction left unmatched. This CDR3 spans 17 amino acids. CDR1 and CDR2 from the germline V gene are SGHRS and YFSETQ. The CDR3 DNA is TGCGCCAGCAGGGGTACATACGGAGGACAGGGTCAGGAGACCCAGTACTTC. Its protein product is CASRGTYGGQGQETQYF.

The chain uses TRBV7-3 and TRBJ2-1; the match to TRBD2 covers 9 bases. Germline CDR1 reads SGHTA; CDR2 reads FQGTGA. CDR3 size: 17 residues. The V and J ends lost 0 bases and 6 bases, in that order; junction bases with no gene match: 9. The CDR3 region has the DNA TGTGCCAGCAGCTTAACTACAACTAGCGGGCCGGGCAATGAGCAGTTCTTC. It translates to CASSLTTTSGPGNEQFF.

The CDR3 reads CASSTRGGANTEAFF. The CDR3 DNA is TGTGCCAGCAGCACCCGCGGGGGGGCGAACACTGAAGCTTTCTTT. The chain recombines TRBV7-2 with TRBJ1-1; a weak D match, TRBD1 (6 bases). This CDR3 is built from 15 residues. Germline V CDR1 and CDR2: SGHTA, FQGNSA. Trimming took off 5 bases at V and 1 base at J, with 14 bases between the two ends.

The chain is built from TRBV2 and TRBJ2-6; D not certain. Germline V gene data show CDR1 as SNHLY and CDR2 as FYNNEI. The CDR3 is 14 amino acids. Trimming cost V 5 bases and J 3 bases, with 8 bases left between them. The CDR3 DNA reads TGTGCCAGCAGTATGGTGGTTGGGGCCAACGTCCTGACTTTC. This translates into CASSMVVGANVLTF.

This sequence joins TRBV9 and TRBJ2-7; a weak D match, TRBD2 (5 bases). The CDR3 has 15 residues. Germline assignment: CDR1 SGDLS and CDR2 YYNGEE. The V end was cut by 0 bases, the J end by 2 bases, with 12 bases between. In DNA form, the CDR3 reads TGTGCCAGCAGCGTAGGTACTAGTAGTACCTACGAGCAGTACTTC. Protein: CASSVGTSSTYEQYF.

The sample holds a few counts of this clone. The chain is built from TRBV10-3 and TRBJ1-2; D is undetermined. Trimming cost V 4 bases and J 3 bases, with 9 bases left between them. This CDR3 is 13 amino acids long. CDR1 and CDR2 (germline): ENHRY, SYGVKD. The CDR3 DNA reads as TGTGCCATCAGTGCCAAAGGGCACTATGGCTACACCTTC. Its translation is CAISAKGHYGYTF.

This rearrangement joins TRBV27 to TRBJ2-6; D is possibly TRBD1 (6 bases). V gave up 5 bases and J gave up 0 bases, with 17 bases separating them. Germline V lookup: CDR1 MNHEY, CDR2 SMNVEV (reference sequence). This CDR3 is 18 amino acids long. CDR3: CASSPRQDSPSGANVLTF. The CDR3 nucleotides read TGTGCCAGCAGTCCCAGACAGGATTCACCCTCTGGGGCCAACGTCCTGACTTTC. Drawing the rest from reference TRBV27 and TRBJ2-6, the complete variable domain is EAQVTQNPRYLITVTGKKLTVTCSQNMNHEYMSWYRQDPGLGLRQIYYSMNVEVTDKGDVPEGYKVSRKEKRNFPLILESPSPNQTSLYFCASSPRQDSPSGANVLTFGAGSRLTVL.

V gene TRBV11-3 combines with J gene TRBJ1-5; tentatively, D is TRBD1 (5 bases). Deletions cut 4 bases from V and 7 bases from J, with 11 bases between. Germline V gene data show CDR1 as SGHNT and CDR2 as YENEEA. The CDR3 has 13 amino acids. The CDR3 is CASSSQGDQPQHF. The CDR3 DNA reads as TGTGCCAGCAGCTCTCAGGGTGACCAGCCCCAGCATTTT.

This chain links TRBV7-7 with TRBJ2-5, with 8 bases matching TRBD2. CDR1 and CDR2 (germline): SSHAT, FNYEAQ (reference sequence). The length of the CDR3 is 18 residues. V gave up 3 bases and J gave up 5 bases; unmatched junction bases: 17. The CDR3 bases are TGTGCCAGCAGCTTTATCCCGCGGGGGGAAGGGTTCGGGGAGACCCAGTACTTC. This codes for CASSFIPRGEGFGETQYF.

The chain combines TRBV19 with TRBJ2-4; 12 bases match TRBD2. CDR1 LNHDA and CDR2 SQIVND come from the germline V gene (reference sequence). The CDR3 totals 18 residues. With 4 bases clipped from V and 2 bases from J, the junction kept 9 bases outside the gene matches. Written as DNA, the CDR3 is TGTGCCAGTAGTACTCTAGCGGGGGGGCTTGGAACCAAAAACATTCAGTACTTC. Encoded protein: CASSTLAGGLGTKNIQYF.

CDR3 coding DNA: TGTGCCAGTAGTCCAGGACAGGGAAACAATCAGCCCCAGCATTTT. Residues: CASSPGQGNNQPQHF. V usage is TRBV19 and J usage is TRBJ1-5; 8 bases are a match to TRBD1. CDR1 is LNHDA, CDR2 SQIVND, per germline (reference sequence). Losses at the gene ends were 5 bases for V and 3 bases for J; bases not matched to a gene: 6. CDR3 size: 15 residues.

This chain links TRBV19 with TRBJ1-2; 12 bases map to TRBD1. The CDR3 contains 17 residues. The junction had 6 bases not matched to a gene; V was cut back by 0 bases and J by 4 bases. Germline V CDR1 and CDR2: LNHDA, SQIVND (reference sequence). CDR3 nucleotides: TGTGCCAGTAGTATAGATGGGACAGGGGGCGGCTTCTATGGCTACACCTTC. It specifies CASSIDGTGGGFYGYTF.

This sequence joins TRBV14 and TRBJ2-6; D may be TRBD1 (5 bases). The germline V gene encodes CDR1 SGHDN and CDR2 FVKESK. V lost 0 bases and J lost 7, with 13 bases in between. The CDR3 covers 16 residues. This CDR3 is CASSQEGKGKANVLTF. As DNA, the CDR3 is TGTGCCAGCAGCCAAGAAGGAAAGGGGAAAGCCAACGTCCTGACTTTC.

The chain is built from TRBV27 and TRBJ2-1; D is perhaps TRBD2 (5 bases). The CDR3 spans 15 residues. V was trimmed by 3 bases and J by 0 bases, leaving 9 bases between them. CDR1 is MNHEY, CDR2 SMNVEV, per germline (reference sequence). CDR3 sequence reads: CASSFGGSSYNEQFF. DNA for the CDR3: TGTGCCAGCAGTTTTGGAGGAAGCTCCTACAATGAGCAGTTCTTC.

DNA for the CDR3: TGTGCCAGCTCACCACGGGAGGGGGCGCGGTTAGGGTCCTACGAGCAGTACTTC. Its protein is CASSPREGARLGSYEQYF. The J gene is TRBJ2-7, the V gene TRBV18; D might be TRBD1 or TRBD2, each matching 7 bases. Trimming took 1 base from V and 1 from J, leaving 20 bases between them. Germline CDR1 and CDR2: KGHSH and LQKENI. The CDR3 is 18 residues long.

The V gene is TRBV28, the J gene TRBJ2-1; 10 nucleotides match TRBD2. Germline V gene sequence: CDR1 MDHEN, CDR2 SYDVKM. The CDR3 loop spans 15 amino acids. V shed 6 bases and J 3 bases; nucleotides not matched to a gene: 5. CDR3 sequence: CASRAKRGGYNEQFF. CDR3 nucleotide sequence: TGTGCCAGCAGGGCGAAGCGGGGGGGCTACAATGAGCAGTTCTTC.

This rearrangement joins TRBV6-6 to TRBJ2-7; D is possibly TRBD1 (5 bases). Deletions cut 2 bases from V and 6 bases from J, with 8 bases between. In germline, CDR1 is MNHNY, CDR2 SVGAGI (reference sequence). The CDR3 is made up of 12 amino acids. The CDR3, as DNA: TGTGCCAGCAGTTACAGGGGTCGCGAGCAGTACTTC. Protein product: CASSYRGREQYF.

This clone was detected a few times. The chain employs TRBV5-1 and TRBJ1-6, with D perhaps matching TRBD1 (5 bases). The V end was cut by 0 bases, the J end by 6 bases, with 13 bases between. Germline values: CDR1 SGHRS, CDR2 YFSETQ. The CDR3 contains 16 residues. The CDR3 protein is CASSLEIGGGNSPLHF. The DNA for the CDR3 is TGCGCCAGCAGCTTGGAGATTGGGGGAGGTAATTCACCCCTCCACTTT.